Below, one T cell receptor beta chain is given with its context. Antigen specificity is unknown. 60 Vbeta and 13 Jbeta primers were used in PCR. Data came from immunoSEQ multiplex PCR; TCRdb stores just in-frame clones and leaves some out. The sample shows about 89,000 clones, approximately 86% of them seen only once. The sample originates from a study of cytomegalovirus exposure and HLA in healthy donors. The J segment lost 8 bases and the V segment lost 4 bases, leaving 6 bases of the junction unmatched. Germline CDR1 and CDR2: SNHLY and FYNNEI. The CDR3 covers 14 residues. General study findings and limits: Being indistinguishable, some V segments were excluded, TRBV6-2 and TRBV6-3 among them. In a later analysis, a genetic analysis reported fewer productive-TCR N-insertions in an Asian-associated ancestry cluster than the cohort average.

The clonotype was recovered from a man in his thirties or forties in good health and CMV-seropositive. The specimen was PBMCs. The genes are TRBV2 and TRBJ2-1; 9 positions agree with TRBD1. In DNA, the CDR3 is TGTGCCAGCAGTGTACAGGGGGCCCTTGATGAGCAGTTCTTC. Protein product: CASSVQGALDEQFF.